Below, 27 T cell receptor beta chains from the same sample are listed, as sequenced in a study of monozygotic twins with cystic fibrosis. Generated by immunoSEQ multiplex PCR, the TCRdb table keeps only in-frame clones and is missing some. The sample records 11,000 to 15,000 clones, 95% to 99% being singletons. The sequencing sample was made of blood. The receptor set was obtained from a girl between 2 and 10 years old with cystic fibrosis.

This clone was recorded only once. The chain is built from TRBV19 and TRBJ2-2; D might be TRBD1 (6 bases). The CDR3 sequence is 16 residues long. The V gene lost 3 bases and the J gene lost 0 bases, with 11 bases spanning the gap. The germline V gene has CDR1 LNHDA and CDR2 SQIVND (reference sequence). CDR3 in amino acids: CASSIAGATNTGELFF. CDR3 nucleotide sequence: TGTGCCAGTAGTATTGCAGGGGCGACGAACACCGGGGAGCTGTTTTTT. The whole variable domain, filled in from reference TRBV19 and TRBJ2-2, reads DGGITQSPKYLFRKEGQNVTLSCEQNLNHDAMYWYRQDPGQGLRLIYYSQIVNDFQKGDIAEGYSVSREKKESFPLTVTSAQKNPTAFYLCASSIAGATNTGELFFGEGSRLTVL.

This clone was counted a single time. The chain uses TRBV30 and TRBJ2-1; D possibly corresponds to TRBD1 (5 bases). This CDR3 contains 15 residues. V lost 0 bases and J 6 bases, leaving 15 bases between the germline ends. Germline CDR1 and CDR2: GTSNPN and SVGIG (reference sequence). This CDR3 is CAWSVGAVWANEQFF. CDR3 DNA: TGTGCCTGGAGTGTAGGGGCGGTTTGGGCCAATGAGCAGTTCTTC.

This chain links TRBV5-1 with TRBJ2-1; TRBD2 might be the D (5 bases). V was trimmed by 1 base and J by 1 base, leaving 21 bases between them. CDR3 length: 19 amino acids. Germline CDR1 is SGHRS and CDR2 is YFSETQ. The CDR3: CASSLRPTIYRGSYNEQFF. CDR3 in DNA: TGCGCCAGCAGCTTGAGGCCTACCATTTACCGGGGATCCTACAATGAGCAGTTCTTC.

As concerns this clone: An end of the junction does not agree with germline; a read error may underlie this. The gene calls are TRBV27 and TRBJ1-1; no reliable D call. The germline gives CDR1 MNHEY, CDR2 SMNVEV (reference sequence). The CDR3 is 16 amino acids. The CDR3 bases are TGTGCCAGTAGTTTGGGCGGCAGCATGATGAACACTGAAGCTTTCTTT. Its protein product is CASSLGGSMMNTEAFF.

The chain is built from TRBV2 and TRBJ2-7; TRBD2 agrees at 10 bases. CDR1 SNHLY and CDR2 FYNNEI come from the germline V gene. Losses at the gene ends were 0 bases for V and 2 bases for J; bases not matched to a gene: 4. This CDR3 is 16 amino acids long. CDR3 in amino acids: CASSEALAGATYEQYF. Here the CDR3 DNA reads TGTGCCAGCAGTGAAGCCCTAGCGGGAGCCACCTACGAGCAGTACTTC. Supplemented by reference TRBV2 and TRBJ2-7, the full variable domain reads EPEVTQTPSHQVTQMGQEVILRCVPISNHLYFYWYRQILGQKVEFLVSFYNNEISEKSEIFDDQFSVERPDGSNFTLKIRSTKLEDSAMYFCASSEALAGATYEQYFGPGTRLTVT.

The chain uses TRBV2 and TRBJ2-4; D is ambiguous. V was trimmed by 5 bases and J by 0 bases, leaving 8 bases between them. Germline values: CDR1 SNHLY, CDR2 FYNNEI. CDR3 length equals 14 residues. The DNA of the CDR3 is TGTGCCAGCAGTCCGGTCCTAGCCAAAAACATTCAGTACTTC. Its translation: CASSPVLAKNIQYF.

This clone was detected once. V gene TRBV19 combines with J gene TRBJ1-4, with a tentative D call TRBD1 (5 bases). Germline-derived CDR1 and CDR2 are LNHDA and SQIVND (reference sequence). The CDR3 consists of 14 residues. Trimming cost V 6 bases and J 8 bases, with 16 bases left between them. The CDR3 nucleotides read TGTGCCAGTAGCCCTGGAGGGGAGGTCGAAAAACTGTTTTTT. Its translation is CASSPGGEVEKLFF.

V gene TRBV6-1 combines with J gene TRBJ2-3, with 7 bases fitting TRBD1. The V segment lost 6 bases and the J segment 1 base; nucleotides outside the gene matches: 4. Per germline, CDR1 MNHNS and CDR2 SASEGT. The length of the CDR3 is 14 residues. The CDR3 loop reads CASRLQGRTDTQYF. For the CDR3, the DNA is TGTGCCAGCAGATTACAGGGGCGCACAGATACGCAGTATTTT.

This chain links TRBV9 with TRBJ2-1, with TRBD2 matching over 8 bases. This CDR3 is built from 15 residues. Per germline, CDR1 SGDLS and CDR2 YYNGEE. Unmatched junction bases numbered 4, after V lost 1 base and J lost 4 bases. The CDR3 protein is CASSVTSGDYNEQFF. The CDR3 bases are TGTGCCAGCAGCGTAACTAGCGGAGATTACAATGAGCAGTTCTTC. The full variable domain, rest sourced from reference TRBV9 and TRBJ2-1, is DSGVTQTPKHLITATGQRVTLRCSPRSGDLSVYWYQQSLDQGLQFLIQYYNGEERAKGNILERFSAQQFPDLHSELNLSSLELGDSALYFCASSVTSGDYNEQFFGPGTRLTVL.

The CDR3: CASSRSTGGSNTGELFF. The CDR3 region has the DNA TGCGCCAGCAGTCGTTCGACAGGGGGTTCGAACACCGGGGAGCTGTTTTTT. The rearrangement links TRBV5-1 to TRBJ2-2; 9 bases align to TRBD1. The CDR3 has 17 residues. With 5 bases clipped from V and 0 bases from J, the junction kept 8 bases outside the gene matches. The germline V gene encodes CDR1 SGHRS and CDR2 YFSETQ. The full variable domain, in which reference TRBV5-1 and TRBJ2-2 provide the parts outside the CDR3, is KAGVTQTPRYLIKTRGQQVTLSCSPISGHRSVSWYQQTPGQGLQFLFEYFSETQRNKGNFPGRFSGRQFSNSRSEMNVSTLELGDSALYLCASSRSTGGSNTGELFFGEGSRLTVL.

The genes are TRBV29-1 and TRBJ1-1; no reliable D call. The germline V gene has CDR1 SQVTM and CDR2 ANQGSEA. With 3 bases removed from V and 4 bases from J, the gap between germline ends came to 15 bases. The CDR3 totals 14 residues. Written as DNA, the CDR3 is TGCAGCGTTGATTTGAGAGGCGGGAGCACTGAAGCTTTCTTT. This sequence encodes CSVDLRGGSTEAFF.

V gene TRBV7-9 combines with J gene TRBJ1-1; a weak D match, TRBD1 (6 bases). The CDR3 spans 16 residues. Germline values: CDR1 SEHNR, CDR2 FQNEAQ (reference sequence). Trimming removed 3 bases from V and 4 bases from J, with 18 bases in between. The CDR3 loop is CASSFSPGAGPTEAFF. CDR3 DNA sequence: TGTGCCAGCAGCTTTAGTCCGGGGGCGGGTCCCACTGAAGCTTTCTTT. Full variable domain (missing parts from reference TRBV7-9 and TRBJ1-1): DTGVSQNPRHKITKRGQNVTFRCDPISEHNRLYWYRQTLGQGPEFLTYFQNEAQLEKSRLLSDRFSAERPKGSFSTLEIQRTEQGDSAMYLCASSFSPGAGPTEAFFGQGTRLTVV.

This chain connects TRBV5-1 to TRBJ1-1; a weak D match, TRBD1 (6 bases). Per the germline V gene, CDR1 is SGHRS and CDR2 is YFSETQ. V gave up 6 bases and J gave up 6 bases, with 21 bases separating them. The CDR3 spans 15 residues. The CDR3 here is CASNRDGGEGAEAFF. The CDR3 bases are TGCGCCAGCAACCGGGATGGGGGCGAAGGAGCTGAAGCTTTCTTT.

With respect to this clone: The junction shows a germline mismatch at one end, possibly a read error. This rearrangement joins TRBV9 to TRBJ2-3; TRBD2 matches at 13 bases. CDR1 is SGDLS, CDR2 YYNGEE, per germline. The length of the CDR3 is 16 residues. The CDR3 is CASSGAGTSGTGTQYF. The CDR3 DNA follows: TGTGCCAGCAGCGGAGCCGGGACTAGCGGGACAGGTACGCAGTATTTT.

The chain couples TRBV19 to TRBJ1-5; 12 positions match TRBD1. V lost 4 bases and J lost 7; bases outside the gene matches: 5. Per germline, CDR1 LNHDA and CDR2 SQIVND (reference sequence). The CDR3 runs 15 residues. The CDR3, as DNA: TGTGCCAGTAGTACGGGGACAGGGGGCGGCCAGCCCCAGCATTTT. Its protein is CASSTGTGGGQPQHF.

This chain connects TRBV7-2 to TRBJ2-2; D unclear. Trimming cost V 4 bases and J 4 bases, with 10 bases left between them. The length of the CDR3 is 14 residues. Germline CDR1 and CDR2: SGHTA and FQGNSA. The CDR3 coding sequence is TGTGCCAGCAGCTGGATGGGCGCCACCGGGGAGCTGTTTTTT. Amino acids: CASSWMGATGELFF.

This sequence joins TRBV7-9 and TRBJ2-1, with 7 bases that match TRBD2. The germline V gene encodes CDR1 SEHNR and CDR2 FQNEAQ (reference sequence). CDR3 length: 16 residues. Germline trimming cut 3 bases from V and 6 bases from J; bases unmatched to any gene: 11. Written as DNA, the CDR3 is TGTGCCAGCAGCTTTAATTATGGGAGGGAACCCAATGAGCAGTTCTTC. Residues: CASSFNYGREPNEQFF.

The chain links TRBV19 to TRBJ2-2; no definite D call. Trimming shortened V by 10 bases and J by 5 bases, and 11 bases separated the two germline ends. The CDR3 is made up of 12 amino acids. The V gene's germline CDR1 is LNHDA and CDR2 SQIVND (reference sequence). CDR3 in amino acids: CATGLVTGELFF. The CDR3, as DNA: TGTGCCACCGGCCTGGTGACCGGGGAGCTGTTTTTT.

The chain employs TRBV19 and TRBJ2-2; D gene uncertain. Deletions cut 2 bases from V and 1 base from J, with 5 bases between. The CDR3 contains 14 residues. Germline V gene sequence: CDR1 LNHDA, CDR2 SQIVND (reference sequence). The CDR3 nucleotides are TGTGCCAGTAGTATATTGGGGAACACCGGGGAGCTGTTTTTT. It yields the protein CASSILGNTGELFF.

The chain combines TRBV5-5 with TRBJ1-1; a possible D gene is TRBD1 (5 bases). The CDR3 spans 14 residues. CDR1 and CDR2 from the germline V gene are SGHKS and YYEKEE (reference sequence). V lost 2 bases and J 1 base, leaving 9 bases between the germline ends. CDR3 protein: CASSFKGTNTEAFF. CDR3 in DNA: TGTGCCAGCAGCTTTAAGGGGACGAACACTGAAGCTTTCTTT.

This rearrangement joins TRBV10-3 to TRBJ2-5, with 8 bases matching TRBD2. This CDR3 comprises 16 residues. V dropped 4 bases and J dropped 2; count of bases not matched to a gene: 9. CDR1 is ENHRY and CDR2 is SYGVKD in the germline V gene. The DNA of the CDR3 is TGTGCCATCAGTGCCCGCAGGGCGGGAGGTCAAGAGACCCAGTACTTC. Encoded protein: CAISARRAGGQETQYF.

The genes are TRBV10-2 and TRBJ2-1, with 12 bases that match TRBD2. The CDR3 is 16 amino acids. The germline V gene has CDR1 WSHSY and CDR2 SAAADI. Trimming took 6 bases from V and 9 from J; bases not matched to a gene: 12. In nucleotides, the CDR3 is TGCGCCAGCAGGAACCTTCGACTAGCGGGAGTTATTGAGCAGTTCTTC. This gives the protein CASRNLRLAGVIEQFF.

The chain has TRBV6-1 and TRBJ2-1, with 12 bases that match TRBD2. V lost 4 bases, J lost 4 bases, and 8 bases stayed unmatched. Germline values: CDR1 MNHNS, CDR2 SASEGT. The CDR3 is made up of 17 amino acids. The CDR3 bases are TGTGCCAGCAGTGCTAGACTAGCGGGAGATAGGTACAATGAGCAGTTCTTC. This sequence encodes CASSARLAGDRYNEQFF.

This chain uses TRBV18 with TRBJ1-4; D ambiguous. CDR3 length: 14 residues. Germline loops: CDR1 KGHSH, CDR2 LQKENI. The ends were cut back, 3 bases at V and 0 bases at J, with 5 bases in the middle. The CDR3 protein is CASSPQATNEKLFF. CDR3 nucleotide sequence: TGTGCCAGCTCACCCCAAGCAACTAATGAAAAACTGTTTTTT. Combining the CDR3 with reference TRBV18 and TRBJ1-4 gives the whole variable domain NAGVMQNPRHLVRRRGQEARLRCSPMKGHSHVYWYRQLPEEGLKFMVYLQKENIIDESGMPKERFSAEFPKEGPSILRIQQVVRGDSAAYFCASSPQATNEKLFFGSGTQLSVL.

V is TRBV30 and J is TRBJ2-3, with 11 bases fitting TRBD2. CDR3 size: 15 residues. J gave up 4 bases and V 0 bases, and 3 bases lay outside the gene matches. CDR1 is GTSNPN and CDR2 is SVGIG in the germline V gene (reference sequence). CDR3: CAWSVLAGGADTQYF. For the CDR3, the DNA is TGTGCCTGGAGTGTCCTAGCGGGAGGTGCAGATACGCAGTATTTT. Looking up the rest from reference TRBV30 and TRBJ2-3 gives the full variable domain: SQTIHQWPATLVQPVGSPLSLECTVEGTSNPNLYWYRQAAGRGLQLLFYSVGIGQISSEVPQNLSASRPQDRQFILSSKKLLLSDSGFYLCAWSVLAGGADTQYFGPGTRLTVL.

The DNA of the CDR3 is TGTGCCAGCGCATCCCTAGAGGGACAGAAGAACACCGGGGAGCTGTTTTTT. Its protein is CASASLEGQKNTGELFF. V and J are TRBV5-4 and TRBJ2-2; 7 bases map to TRBD1. The CDR3 length is 17 residues. After removal of 7 bases from V and 1 base from J, the junction contained 13 bases not matched to a gene. CDR1 is SGHNT, CDR2 YYREEE, per germline (reference sequence).

The chain links TRBV9 to TRBJ2-3, with 8 bases aligning to TRBD1. Germline lookup yields CDR1 SGDLS and CDR2 YYNGEE. J lost 3 bases, V lost 1 base, and 4 bases had no gene match. CDR3 length equals 15 residues. The chain's CDR3 is CASSVLNRGTDTQYF. In nucleotides, the CDR3 is TGTGCCAGCAGCGTACTGAACAGGGGGACAGATACGCAGTATTTT. Variable domain in full (rest from reference TRBV9 and TRBJ2-3): DSGVTQTPKHLITATGQRVTLRCSPRSGDLSVYWYQQSLDQGLQFLIQYYNGEERAKGNILERFSAQQFPDLHSELNLSSLELGDSALYFCASSVLNRGTDTQYFGPGTRLTVL.